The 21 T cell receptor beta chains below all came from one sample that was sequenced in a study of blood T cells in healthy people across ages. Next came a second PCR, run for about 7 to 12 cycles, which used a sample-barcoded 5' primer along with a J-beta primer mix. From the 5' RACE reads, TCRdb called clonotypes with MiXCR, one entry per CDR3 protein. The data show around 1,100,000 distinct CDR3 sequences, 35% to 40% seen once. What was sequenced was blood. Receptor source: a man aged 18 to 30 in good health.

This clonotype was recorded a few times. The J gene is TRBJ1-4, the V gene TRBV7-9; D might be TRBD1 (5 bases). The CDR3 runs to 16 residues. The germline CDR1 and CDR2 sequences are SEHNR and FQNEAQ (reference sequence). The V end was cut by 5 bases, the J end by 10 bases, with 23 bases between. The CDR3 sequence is CASSTRTDRHGGKLFF. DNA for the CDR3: TGTGCCAGCAGCACCCGGACTGACCGGCATGGGGGAAAACTGTTTTTT.

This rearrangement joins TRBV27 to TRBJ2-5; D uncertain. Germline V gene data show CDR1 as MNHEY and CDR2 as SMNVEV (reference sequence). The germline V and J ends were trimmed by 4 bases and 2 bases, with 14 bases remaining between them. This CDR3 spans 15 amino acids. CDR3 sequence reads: CASSSLASLQETQYF. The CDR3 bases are TGTGCCAGCAGTTCTCTCGCCAGTCTTCAAGAGACCCAGTACTTC.

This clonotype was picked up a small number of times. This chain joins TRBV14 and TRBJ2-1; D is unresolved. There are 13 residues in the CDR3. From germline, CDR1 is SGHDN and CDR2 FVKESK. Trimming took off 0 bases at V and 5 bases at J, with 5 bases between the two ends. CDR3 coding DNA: TGTGCCAGCAGCCAAGAAATCGACAATGAGCAGTTCTTC. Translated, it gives CASSQEIDNEQFF.

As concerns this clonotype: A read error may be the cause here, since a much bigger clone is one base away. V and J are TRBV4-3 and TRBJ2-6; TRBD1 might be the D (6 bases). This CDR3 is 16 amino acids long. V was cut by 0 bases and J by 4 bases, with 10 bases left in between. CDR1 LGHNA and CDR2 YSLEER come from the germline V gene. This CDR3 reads CASSQDSGTGANVLTF. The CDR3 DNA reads TGCGCCAGCAGCCAAGATTCCGGGACAGGGGCCAACGTCCTGACTTTC.

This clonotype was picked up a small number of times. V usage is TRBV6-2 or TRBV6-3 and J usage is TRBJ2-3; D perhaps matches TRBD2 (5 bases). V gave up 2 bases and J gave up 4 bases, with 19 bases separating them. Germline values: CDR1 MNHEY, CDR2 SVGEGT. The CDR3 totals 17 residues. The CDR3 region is CASSYREGFTIADTQYF. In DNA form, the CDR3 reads TGTGCCAGCAGTTACCGAGAGGGTTTTACGATCGCAGATACGCAGTATTTT.

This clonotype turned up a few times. In DNA form, the CDR3 reads TGCAGCGTAAAGGGTCATGGGGAGCCCCCTAACACAGATACGCAGTATTTT. Translating gives CSVKGHGEPPNTDTQYF. J is TRBJ2-3 and V is TRBV29-1, with D possibly matching TRBD2 (5 bases). The CDR3 is made up of 17 amino acids. CDR1 is SQVTM, CDR2 ANQGSEA, per germline. V shed 6 bases and J shed 2 bases, with 24 bases lying between them.

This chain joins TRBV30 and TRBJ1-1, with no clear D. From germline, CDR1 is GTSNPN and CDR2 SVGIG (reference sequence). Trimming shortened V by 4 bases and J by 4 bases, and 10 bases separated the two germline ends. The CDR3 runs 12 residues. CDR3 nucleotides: TGTGCCTGGAATTTGGGGAGCACTGAAGCTTTCTTT. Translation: CAWNLGSTEAFF.

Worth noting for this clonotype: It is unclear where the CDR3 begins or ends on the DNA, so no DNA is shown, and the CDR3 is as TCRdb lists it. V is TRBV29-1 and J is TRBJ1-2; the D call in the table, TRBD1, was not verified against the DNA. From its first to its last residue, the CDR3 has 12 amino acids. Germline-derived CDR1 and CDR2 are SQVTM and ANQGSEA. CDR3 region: CSGGQPGYGCTF.

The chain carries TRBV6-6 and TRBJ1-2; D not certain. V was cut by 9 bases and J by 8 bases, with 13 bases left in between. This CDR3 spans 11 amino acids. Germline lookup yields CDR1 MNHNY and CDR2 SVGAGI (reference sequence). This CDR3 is CASKGPLGYTF. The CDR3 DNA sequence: TGTGCCAGTAAGGGCCCCCTAGGCTACACCTTC.

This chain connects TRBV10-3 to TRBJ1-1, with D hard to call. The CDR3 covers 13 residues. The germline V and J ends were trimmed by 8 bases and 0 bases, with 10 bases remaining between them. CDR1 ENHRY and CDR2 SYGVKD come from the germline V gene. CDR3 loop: CAIRLAVNTEAFF. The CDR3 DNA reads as TGTGCCATCCGTTTAGCTGTGAACACTGAAGCTTTCTTT.

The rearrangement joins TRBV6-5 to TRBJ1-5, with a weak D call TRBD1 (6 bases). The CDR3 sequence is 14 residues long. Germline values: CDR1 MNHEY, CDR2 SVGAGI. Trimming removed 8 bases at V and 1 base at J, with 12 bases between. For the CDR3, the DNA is TGTGCCAGCCACAGGGCTGGAAGCAATCAGCCCCAGCATTTT. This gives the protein CASHRAGSNQPQHF.

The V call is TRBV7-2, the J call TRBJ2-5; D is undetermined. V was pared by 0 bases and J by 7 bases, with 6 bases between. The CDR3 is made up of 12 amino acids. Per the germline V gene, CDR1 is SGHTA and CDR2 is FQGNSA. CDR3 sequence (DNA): TGTGCCAGCAGCTTAGCTGAGTCGACCCAGTACTTC. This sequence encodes CASSLAESTQYF. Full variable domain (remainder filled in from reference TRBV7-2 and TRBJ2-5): GAGVSQSPSNKVTEKGKDVELRCDPISGHTALYWYRQSLGQGLEFLIYFQGNSAPDKSGLPSDRFSAERTGGSVSTLTIQRTQQEDSAVYLCASSLAESTQYFGPGTRLLVL.

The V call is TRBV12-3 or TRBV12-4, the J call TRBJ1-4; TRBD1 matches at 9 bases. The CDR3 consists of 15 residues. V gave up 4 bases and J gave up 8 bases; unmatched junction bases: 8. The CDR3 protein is CASSSGTGIYEKLFF. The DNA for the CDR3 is TGTGCCAGCAGTTCCGGGACAGGGATTTACGAAAAACTGTTTTTT.

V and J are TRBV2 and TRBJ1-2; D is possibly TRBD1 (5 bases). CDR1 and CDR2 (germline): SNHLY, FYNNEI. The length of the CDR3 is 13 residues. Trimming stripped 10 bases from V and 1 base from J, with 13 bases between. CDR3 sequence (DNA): TGTGCCACCGTGGGGGTCAGTAACTATGGCTACACCTTC. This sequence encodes CATVGVSNYGYTF.

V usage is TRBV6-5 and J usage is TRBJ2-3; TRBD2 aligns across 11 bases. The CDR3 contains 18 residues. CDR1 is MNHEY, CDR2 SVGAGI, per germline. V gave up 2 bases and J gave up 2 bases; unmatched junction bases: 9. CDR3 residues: CASSYHFGTSGNTDTQYF. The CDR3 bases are TGTGCCAGCAGTTACCACTTCGGGACTAGCGGTAACACAGATACGCAGTATTTT.

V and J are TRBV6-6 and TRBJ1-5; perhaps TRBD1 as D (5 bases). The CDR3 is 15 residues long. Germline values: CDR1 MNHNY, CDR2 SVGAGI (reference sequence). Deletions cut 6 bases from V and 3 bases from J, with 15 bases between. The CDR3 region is CASRSTGTLNQPQHF. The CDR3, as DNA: TGTGCCAGCAGATCCACCGGGACCCTCAATCAGCCCCAGCATTTT.

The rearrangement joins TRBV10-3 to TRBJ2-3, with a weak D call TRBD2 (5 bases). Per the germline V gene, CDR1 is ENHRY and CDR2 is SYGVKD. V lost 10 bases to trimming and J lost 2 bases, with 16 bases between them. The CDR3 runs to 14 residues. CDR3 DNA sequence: TGTGCCACAACCTACGGGGTAGCCACAGATACGCAGTATTTT. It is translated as CATTYGVATDTQYF.

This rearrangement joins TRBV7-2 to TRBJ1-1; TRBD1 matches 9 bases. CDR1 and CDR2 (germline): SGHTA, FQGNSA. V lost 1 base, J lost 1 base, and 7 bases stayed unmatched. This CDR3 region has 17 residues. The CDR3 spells CASSLVDRGRENTEAFF. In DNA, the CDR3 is TGTGCCAGCAGCTTAGTGGACAGGGGCCGTGAGAACACTGAAGCTTTCTTT.

In DNA, the CDR3 is TGTGCCAGCAGTCCCCGATGGACAGCGAACACTGAAGCTTTCTTT. Translating it yields CASSPRWTANTEAFF. V and J are TRBV6-6 and TRBJ1-1, with D perhaps TRBD1 (6 bases). Trimming removed 5 bases from V and 1 base from J, with 14 bases in between. Germline V gene sequence: CDR1 MNHNY, CDR2 SVGAGI (reference sequence). The CDR3 loop spans 15 amino acids.

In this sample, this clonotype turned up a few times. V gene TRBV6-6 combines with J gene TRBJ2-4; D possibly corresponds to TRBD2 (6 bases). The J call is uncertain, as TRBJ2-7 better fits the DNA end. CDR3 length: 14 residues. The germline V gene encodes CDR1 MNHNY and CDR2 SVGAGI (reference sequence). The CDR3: CASSYQGGSYEQYF. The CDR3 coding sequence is TGTGCCAGCAGTTACCAGGGAGGATCCTACGAGCAGTACTTC.

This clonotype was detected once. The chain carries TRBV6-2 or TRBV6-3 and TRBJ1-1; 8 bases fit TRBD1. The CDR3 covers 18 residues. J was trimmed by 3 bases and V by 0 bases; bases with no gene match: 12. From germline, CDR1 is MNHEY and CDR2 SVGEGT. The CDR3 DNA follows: TGTGCCAGCAGTTACTCGCCACAGGGGGTTGAGTCGGACACTGAAGCTTTCTTT. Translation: CASSYSPQGVESDTEAFF.